This T cell receptor beta chain emerged from a study of cytomegalovirus exposure and HLA in healthy donors (dated by TCRdb to about 2017). For context, the study as a whole: An earlier analysis of under 600 of the donors reported approximately 300 Gb of sequence data and 117 million unique TCR beta sequences from 150 million to 200 million T cells. An early release covering about 600 HLA-typed donors comprised approximately 290 gigabases of sequencing data and 85 million or so unique TCR sequences. Among the roughly 410 genotyped donors, around 79% belonged to the genetic ancestry cluster associated with self-reported Caucasian donors. The study aimed to test whether signatures of past pathogen exposure could be identified by cataloging public T cell receptors. The study profiled the T cell repertoires of hundreds of subjects by immunosequencing and related them to cytomegalovirus serostatus. Besides the first cohort of roughly 660 subjects, a separate validation cohort made up of roughly 120 different subjects was used. To predict cytomegalovirus infection status, the study brought together high-throughput TCR immunosequencing, statistical association of individual TCRs with disease status, and machine learning. A later analysis re-examined previously published TCR beta repertoires from about 700 donors and added high-resolution HLA genotyping to investigate patterns of TCR occurrence. Rather than drawing on any new phenotypic data, the later analysis identified candidate immune exposures from TCR beta sequences and the way those sequences occurred across donors. An earlier analysis of 587 of the donors applied high-throughput TCR beta sequencing to assess whether each TCR beta V gene segment acted as functional or pseudogenic. Donor age, sex, ethnicity and CMV serostatus were compiled alongside the repertoire data. In a later genetic analysis, genome-wide SNP genotypes for about 65% of the roughly 700 donors were used, and that subset was treated as a discovery cohort. All discovery cohort repertoires had been generated on a single sequencing platform. Both class I and class II loci were covered by HLA typing, at four-digit resolution. Typing coverage differed by locus: A, B, C, DRB1 and DQB1 were typed in about 620-630 donors, DQA1 in roughly 500, DPA1 in 606, and DPB1 in roughly 450. Several DR-DQ haplotypes were handled as single units for association and clustering because linkage in the cohort was strong. On average, roughly 250,000 unique TCR beta nucleotide sequences were sequenced per donor among about 400 genotyped donors of the cohort, with 15% to 20% of those sequences being non-productive. What the authors observed across the whole study: The sequencing pipeline was judged likely to have produced a cluster of highly shared sequence variants as a technical artifact. In a later analysis, HLA-associated TCR beta chains were found to be more clonally expanded and to have lower generation probabilities than equally common non-associated chains. Because the 87-base-pair reads could not distinguish some IMGT-functional V segments, including TRBV6-2 and TRBV6-3, those segments were excluded. In a later genetic analysis, fewer N-insertions in productive TCRs were reported among donors in an Asian-associated ancestry cluster than the 666-donor mean. According to a later analysis, TCR association rates differed among HLA loci, with DRB1 alleles showing the most associated TCRs and HLA-C alleles showing the fewest. In a later analysis, 16,951 TCR beta sequences were associated with specific HLA alleles at a false discovery rate of 0.05. In this cohort, only TCR beta chains were sequenced, and detectable features were limited by the absence of alpha or paired-chain data. HLA typing was unavailable for some donors at each locus, so association tests used only the typed subset. V-gene and J-gene trimming of TCR beta chains was associated with a missense DCLRE1C variant in a later genetic analysis, and the association was replicated in an independent cohort. A total of 150 or so TCR beta chains were listed by the study as associated with cytomegalovirus. The classifier was reported to diagnose cytomegalovirus status with high specificity and sensitivity in both the original cohort and the validation cohort. A few of the identified cytomegalovirus-associated TCR beta chains were confirmed in vitro to be specific for cytomegalovirus antigens. The authors suggested that the approach could potentially be generalized to other disease states and immunological phenotypes. Presence/absence analyses assumed roughly uniform sequencing depth across donors, an assumption that may not hold. While some public TCRs were present in many individuals, most TCR sequences turned up only very rarely across donors. In an earlier analysis of several hundred of the donors, most TCR beta V segments were observed in productive rearrangements about 90% or about 30% of the time, broadly matching IMGT annotations. Several of the top co-occurrence clusters appeared to be linked to parvovirus B19, influenza, CMV and Epstein-Barr virus, according to a later analysis. CMV serostatus was the only immune exposure information available for the cohort. In a later analysis, most CMV-associated TCR beta chains were found to appear HLA-restricted, with HLA associations seemingly driven largely by CMV exposure. Linkage disequilibrium might explain the correlated functional status among segregating V segments, but an unknown experimental factor could not be ruled out. Strong co-occurrence of HLA alleles, especially DR and DQ, made assigning TCR associations to individual alleles difficult. A further reported finding was that TCR beta sequences accurately predicted the HLA-A and HLA-B alleles for most subjects in the first cohort. Because counts were too low, around 18 rarely observed V segments, including chromosome 9 orphons, were left out of the earlier analysis of 587 of the donors.

The cohort consisted of some 730 healthy bone marrow donors. At the time of sampling, all cohort members were nominally healthy, though unrecorded immune exposures were likely present. Of the approximately 670 cohort members, 250 to 300 had positive CMV serostatus and around 350 had negative CMV serostatus, and CMV serostatus was not recorded for the donor. Every donor gave a peripheral blood sample, and the peripheral blood mononuclear cells from that sample were used for TCR beta sequencing. Genomic DNA extraction from the blood cell samples was performed with the Qiagen DNeasy Blood Extraction Kit. From the germline V gene (reference sequence), CDR1 is MNHEY and CDR2 is SMNVEV. From cysteine to phenylalanine, the CDR3 is 17 amino acids long. Here the CDR3 DNA is all that survives: 51 bases in frame from base 1. Trimming at the junction amounts to 1 base on V and 7 bases on J, and the germline ends lie 22 bases apart.

The protocol used for the library was the immunoSEQ multiplex PCR assay. A mixture of 60 forward primers for TCR Vbeta segments and 13 reverse primers for TCR Jbeta segments was used in the multiplex PCR. A multiplex PCR assay on genomic DNA amplified the CDR3 region of rearranged TCR beta genes. On the Illumina HiSeq System, the amplified TCR beta libraries were sequenced as 87-base-pair reads. As for how the authors treated the data: In a later analysis, 80 million or so unique TCR beta chains were counted across the 500 to 850 repertoires, and roughly 10 million of these chains were shared by at least two donors. Raw reads were error-corrected and collapsed into unique sequences by a nearest-neighbor algorithm in which closely related sequences were merged to remove PCR and sequencing errors. CDR3 sequences were aligned to IMGT reference sequences to assign V, D and J gene segments. Each retained sequence needed at least a six-nucleotide match to both a V gene segment and a J gene segment. Rearrangements were classified as productive when the CDR3 lacked stop codons and remained in frame with V and J, and all other rearrangements were classified as non-productive. Following IMGT convention, CDR3 was defined as the stretch from the second conserved V-encoded cysteine to the conserved J-encoded phenylalanine. In an earlier analysis of some 550 of the donors, sequences lacking an unambiguous match to a single V gene segment were excluded. In an earlier analysis of almost 600 of the donors, a V segment was called functional when productive rearrangements were above 56.7%, and segregating when the standard deviation between donors exceeded 5%. A statistical classification framework was built for diagnosing cytomegalovirus status from the catalog of TCR beta chain sequences. A later analysis assigned V and J genes by comparing TCR nucleotide sequences with IMGT/GENE-DB human TR gene sequences. In a later analysis, CDR3 sequences and most-parsimonious VDJ recombination scenarios were assigned using the TCRdist pipeline. In a later analysis, each TCR beta chain was defined by its CDR3 amino acid sequence together with its V-gene family, and reads lacking a unique V-gene family were excluded. To address suspected cross-contamination and a sequencing artifact, a later analysis removed over 500 highly shared, low-generation-probability nucleotide sequences. In a later analysis, a clonal expansion index for each public chain was calculated from normalized within-repertoire ranks of inferred template counts. In a later analysis, generation probabilities were computed using a VDJ recombination model fitted to out-of-frame rearrangements, and the results were checked against IGoR. In a later analysis, hypergeometric tests were used to score TCR-TCR, TCR-HLA and TCR-CMV co-occurrence, with a repertoire-size bias correction applied to TCR pairs. False discovery rates were estimated in a later analysis by permuting HLA or CMV assignments 20 times. In a later analysis, co-occurring TCRs were grouped using DBSCAN, with TCRdist sequence similarity added in when clustering inside HLA-allele-positive subsets. For co-occurrence clustering, repertoires with fewer than 30,000 or more than 120,000 public chains were excluded, along with 4 to 6 repertoires with anomalous nucleotide sharing. Held by TCRdb, this immuneACCESS table contains in-frame sequences only and omits some clones. Under half of the omission traces to an unresolved V gene where checked; the cause of the rest is unknown. V, J and clone size were drawn from that table, and D and trimming were deduced from the DNA. The sample contains some 90,000 clones, approximately 80% of them found a single time. The ten biggest clones cover over 9% of the sample.

Regarding this clone: Its antigen is currently not known. Base qualities are missing; no much larger clone stands one base away.

The V and J genes are TRBV27 and TRBJ2-5; a tentative D call is TRBD1 (6 bases match). What was sequenced was PBMCs. The TCR originated in a human donor in good health. Here the CDR3 is given as CASSLFTPRGVRWTQYF. The sequenced DNA: TGTGCCAGCAGTTTATTCACCCCCAGGGGCGTAAGGTGGACCCAGTACTTC.